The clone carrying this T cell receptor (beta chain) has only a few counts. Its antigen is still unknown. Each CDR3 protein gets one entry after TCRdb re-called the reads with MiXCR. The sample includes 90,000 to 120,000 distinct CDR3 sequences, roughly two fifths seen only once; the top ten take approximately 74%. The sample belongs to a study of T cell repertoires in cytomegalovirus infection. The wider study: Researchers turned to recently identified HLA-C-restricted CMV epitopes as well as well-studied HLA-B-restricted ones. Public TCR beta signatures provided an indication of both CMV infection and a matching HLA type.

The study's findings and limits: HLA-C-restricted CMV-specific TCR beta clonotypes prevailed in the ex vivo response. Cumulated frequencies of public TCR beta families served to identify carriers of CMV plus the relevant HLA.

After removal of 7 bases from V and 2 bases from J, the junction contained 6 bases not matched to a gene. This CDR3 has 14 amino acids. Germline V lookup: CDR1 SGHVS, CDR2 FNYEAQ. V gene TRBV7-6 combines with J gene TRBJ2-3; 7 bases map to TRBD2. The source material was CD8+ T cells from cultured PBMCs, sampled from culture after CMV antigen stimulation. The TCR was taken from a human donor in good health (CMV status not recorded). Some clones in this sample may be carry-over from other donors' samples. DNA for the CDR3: TGTGCCAGCAAAGGAGCGGGGTACACAGATACGCAGTATTTT. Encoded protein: CASKGAGYTDTQYF.